The 23 T cell receptor beta chains in this list originate from one sample, sequenced in a study of T cells in Graves' hyperthyroidism and ophthalmopathy. Amplification yielded TCR beta CDR3 regions, with RNA transcripts as the source. Carried out on the TCR CDR3, a first-round RT-PCR used the HTBI primer set. Each CDR3 protein is one row after TCRdb ran MiXCR on the multiplex PCR reads. The sample has a few hundred thousand distinct CDR3 sequences; 15% to 19% are singletons. Specimen: blood. These receptors all stem from a woman aged 30 to 39 with Graves' hyperthyroidism.

This clonotype was counted at least ten times. The CDR3 DNA reads TGTGCCTGGAGTGTAGCGGGAGAGGACACAGATACGCAGTATTTT. It translates to CAWSVAGEDTDTQYF. This rearrangement joins TRBV30 to TRBJ2-3; TRBD2 aligns across 8 bases. CDR1 is GTSNPN and CDR2 is SVGIG in the germline V gene (reference sequence). V shed 0 bases and J 2 bases; nucleotides not matched to a gene: 4. This CDR3 has 15 amino acids.

The CDR3, as DNA: TGCGCCAGCAGAAGGGGGGGGTCATTCTCGGAGAACACTGAAGCTTTCTTT. It specifies CASRRGGSFSENTEAFF. The V call is TRBV4-1, the J call TRBJ1-1; a possible D gene is TRBD1 (6 bases). Trimming pared 6 bases from V and 1 base from J, leaving 21 bases between. CDR3 length equals 17 residues. Looked up from germline, CDR1 is MGHRA and CDR2 is YSYEKL.

This clonotype came up many times. The rearrangement links TRBV15 to TRBJ2-3; TRBD2 matches 8 bases. J lost 0 bases, V lost 1 base, and 6 bases had no gene match. This CDR3 contains 17 residues. The germline CDR1 and CDR2 sequences are LNHNV and YYDKDF (reference sequence). For the CDR3, the DNA is TGTGCCACCAGCAGAGGCGGGAGGCCCGTCAGCACAGATACGCAGTATTTT. This codes for CATSRGGRPVSTDTQYF.

CDR3 bases: TGTGCCAGCAGCCGCGGGGGAGTCGGCAATGAGCAGTTCTTC. Its translation is CASSRGGVGNEQFF. V and J are TRBV7-6 and TRBJ2-1; 7 bases map to TRBD2. The CDR3 loop spans 14 amino acids. The junction had 7 bases not matched to a gene; V was cut back by 5 bases and J by 6 bases. The germline V gene has CDR1 SGHVS and CDR2 FNYEAQ.

This clonotype was seen repeatedly, ten times or more. The J gene is TRBJ2-7, the V gene TRBV6-2 or TRBV6-3; 8 bases line up with TRBD1. The CDR3 extends over 18 amino acids. The V gene end was trimmed by 5 bases and the J gene end by 4 bases; junction bases not matched to a gene: 19. In germline, CDR1 is MNHEY, CDR2 SVGEGT. CDR3 nucleotide sequence: TGTGCCAGCAGTCGACTCGTCACGGATCGGACAGGGATTTACGAGCAGTACTTC. Amino acids: CASSRLVTDRTGIYEQYF.

Only a few counts were recorded for this clonotype. The J gene is TRBJ2-5, the V gene TRBV20-1; tentatively, D is TRBD2 (5 bases). Per the germline V gene, CDR1 is DFQATT and CDR2 is SNEGSKA (reference sequence). The CDR3 is 11 amino acids. Trimming took 5 bases from V and 6 from J, leaving 10 bases between them. CDR3 loop: CSARGTKTQYF. The CDR3 DNA follows: TGCAGTGCTCGGGGTACCAAGACCCAGTACTTC.

This clonotype was detected only a few times. The chain links TRBV30 to TRBJ1-3, with D perhaps TRBD1 (5 bases). The CDR3 has 16 residues. Germline CDR1 and CDR2: GTSNPN and SVGIG (reference sequence). V gave up 3 bases and J gave up 0 bases, with 15 bases separating them. CDR3: CAWSAPGRLSGNTIYF. CDR3 DNA: TGTGCCTGGAGCGCTCCGGGACGGCTCTCTGGAAACACCATATATTTT.

With regard to this clonotype: A much larger clone lies one base from this, so it may be a read error. This chain uses TRBV3-1 with TRBJ2-1; 8 nucleotides agree with TRBD2. J was trimmed by 10 bases and V by 5 bases; bases with no gene match: 13. CDR3 size: 15 residues. CDR1 LGHDT and CDR2 YNNKEL come from the germline V gene (reference sequence). This CDR3 is CASSTPGTRSHEQFF. The CDR3, as DNA: TGTGCCAGCAGCACACCCGGGACTAGGTCCCACGAGCAGTTCTTC.

The table lists this clonotype with many counts. This chain joins TRBV9 and TRBJ2-7; no reliable D call. The CDR3 is 15 residues long. The germline CDR1 and CDR2 sequences are SGDLS and YYNGEE. Trimming stripped 0 bases from V and 3 bases from J, with 13 bases between. CDR3 sequence reads: CASSVDSAEYYEQYF. CDR3 DNA sequence: TGTGCCAGCAGCGTAGACTCCGCTGAATACTACGAGCAGTACTTC. Supplemented by reference TRBV9 and TRBJ2-7, the full variable domain reads DSGVTQTPKHLITATGQRVTLRCSPRSGDLSVYWYQQSLDQGLQFLIQYYNGEERAKGNILERFSAQQFPDLHSELNLSSLELGDSALYFCASSVDSAEYYEQYFGPGTRLTVT.

This clonotype came up many times. The chain carries TRBV28 and TRBJ2-1; 9 bases are shared with TRBD1. With 5 bases clipped from V and 10 bases from J, the junction kept 15 bases outside the gene matches. The CDR3 runs 16 residues. Germline CDR1 is MDHEN and CDR2 is SYDVKM. The CDR3 sequence: CASSLPGQGPTREQFF. Written as DNA, the CDR3 is TGTGCCAGCAGTCTACCGGGACAGGGCCCTACAAGGGAGCAGTTCTTC.

This clonotype turned up a few times. The V and J genes are TRBV7-6 and TRBJ2-1; unclear D gene. The V gene's germline CDR1 is SGHVS and CDR2 FNYEAQ. The CDR3 extends over 16 amino acids. Trimming removed 2 bases from V and 0 bases from J, with 11 bases in between. CDR3 in DNA: TGTGCCAGCAGCTTAAGAGCACCGAGCTCCTACAATGAGCAGTTCTTC. Its translation: CASSLRAPSSYNEQFF.

This clonotype was counted ten times or more. This rearrangement joins TRBV24-1 to TRBJ2-5, with D hard to call. V lost 3 bases, J lost 0 bases, and 10 bases lay in between. This CDR3 is 15 amino acids long. Germline assignment: CDR1 KGHDR and CDR2 SFDVKD. CDR3 DNA: TGTGCCACCAGTGATGAGCTTTCGGACCAAGAGACCCAGTACTTC. This sequence encodes CATSDELSDQETQYF.

The table lists this clonotype with many counts. The chain couples TRBV27 to TRBJ2-7; 8 nucleotides agree with TRBD1. CDR1 is MNHEY and CDR2 is SMNVEV in the germline V gene (reference sequence). V lost 5 bases to trimming and J lost 0 bases; unmatched junction nucleotides: 6. The length of the CDR3 is 15 residues. The CDR3 DNA follows: TGTGCCAGCAGTCAAGGGACAGGCGCCTCCTACGAGCAGTACTTC. The encoded protein is CASSQGTGASYEQYF.

There are many counts of this clonotype. This chain uses TRBV2 with TRBJ1-2; D call uncertain. CDR3 length equals 12 residues. Germline values: CDR1 SNHLY, CDR2 FYNNEI. Trimming shortened V by 0 bases and J by 8 bases, and 7 bases separated the two germline ends. CDR3 region: CASSEALQGYTF. CDR3 in DNA: TGTGCCAGCAGTGAAGCGCTTCAAGGCTACACCTTC.

This clonotype was seen repeatedly, ten times or more. The chain is built from TRBV5-1 and TRBJ2-7; D perhaps matches TRBD2 (5 bases). V was pared by 7 bases and J by 3 bases, with 20 bases between. This CDR3 has 15 residues. The V gene's germline CDR1 is SGHRS and CDR2 YFSETQ. The chain's CDR3 is CASGLVLGGSYEQYF. CDR3 sequence (DNA): TGCGCCAGCGGCCTTGTTCTCGGAGGTAGCTACGAGCAGTACTTC.

This clonotype was observed at least ten times. This chain connects TRBV12-3 or TRBV12-4 to TRBJ2-3; D not resolved. Trimming took 0 bases from V and 1 from J, leaving 11 bases between them. This CDR3 comprises 16 residues. CDR3 coding DNA: TGTGCCAGCAGTTTAGCGGTGGGCCGGGGCACAGATACGCAGTATTTT. Translated: CASSLAVGRGTDTQYF.

Ten or more counts support this clonotype. The chain uses TRBV11-2 and TRBJ2-2, with TRBD1 matching over 7 bases. CDR1 SGHAT and CDR2 FQNNGV come from the germline V gene. V was pared by 5 bases and J by 3 bases, with 6 bases of the junction left unmatched. CDR3 size: 15 residues. This CDR3 is CASSKQGTHTGELFF. The CDR3, as DNA: TGTGCCAGCAGCAAACAGGGGACGCACACCGGGGAGCTGTTTTTT.

The sample holds many counts of this clonotype. The V and J genes are TRBV10-1 and TRBJ2-1, with a tentative D call TRBD2 (5 bases). CDR1 is WNHNN, CDR2 SYGVQD, per germline (reference sequence). The CDR3 extends over 14 amino acids. V was shortened by 0 bases and J by 7 bases, with 10 bases between the two germline ends. CDR3 nucleotide sequence: TGCGCCAGCAGTGAGTCGATATCGGGGAATGAGCAGTTCTTC. It encodes CASSESISGNEQFF.

This clonotype was seen repeatedly, ten times or more. The CDR3 bases are TGTGCCAGCAGCTTGGAACGGGCGAACACTGAAGCTTTCTTT. Protein sequence: CASSLERANTEAFF. The chain uses TRBV5-8 and TRBJ1-1; no clear D. Germline-derived CDR1 and CDR2 are SGHTS and YDEGEE. The CDR3 runs to 14 residues. Trimming took 0 bases from V and 1 from J, leaving 7 bases between them. Supplemented by reference TRBV5-8 and TRBJ1-1, the full variable domain reads EAGVTQSPTHLIKTRGQQATLRCSPISGHTSVYWYQQALGLGLQFLLWYDEGEERNRGNFPPRFSGRQFPNYSSELNVNALELEDSALYLCASSLERANTEAFFGQGTRLTVV.

This clonotype was recorded at least ten times. The genes are TRBV11-2 and TRBJ2-7, with D maybe TRBD2 (5 bases). Germline-derived CDR1 and CDR2 are SGHAT and FQNNGV. The CDR3 contains 14 residues. V gave up 2 bases and J gave up 2 bases, with 10 bases separating them. The CDR3 region has the DNA TGTGCCAGCAGCTTACGGCTAGCTGCCTACGAGCAGTACTTC. Translating it yields CASSLRLAAYEQYF.

This clonotype was picked up a small number of times. The V call is TRBV20-1, the J call TRBJ1-1, with D unclear. Germline lookup yields CDR1 DFQATT and CDR2 SNEGSKA (reference sequence). CDR3 length: 10 residues. Trimming removed 5 bases at V and 7 bases at J, with 8 bases between. This chain's CDR3 is CSAPLNEAFF. DNA for the CDR3: TGCAGTGCTCCATTAAATGAAGCTTTCTTT.

V is TRBV20-1 and J is TRBJ2-3, with TRBD2 matching over 7 bases. The J segment lost 0 bases and the V segment lost 8 bases, leaving 8 bases of the junction unmatched. The CDR3 has 14 amino acids. Per germline, CDR1 DFQATT and CDR2 SNEGSKA (reference sequence). In DNA, the CDR3 is TGCAGTCCGTTAGCGGGCACTAGCACAGATACGCAGTATTTT. It specifies CSPLAGTSTDTQYF.

The table lists this clonotype with many counts. CDR3 bases: TGTGCCAGCAGTTTCCAGATGAACACCGGGGAGCTGTTTTTT. Its protein is CASSFQMNTGELFF. The J gene is TRBJ2-2, the V gene TRBV27; no clear D gene. This CDR3 spans 14 amino acids. V was clipped by 3 bases and J by 1 base, with 6 bases between them. CDR1 is MNHEY, CDR2 SMNVEV, per germline (reference sequence).